The 30 T cell receptor beta chains below were found in one sample sequenced in a study of PD-1 blockade in classical Hodgkin lymphoma. The time point: cycle 4 day 1 (C4D1), after less than 7 weeks of nivolumab. In every patient, relapse followed autologous stem cell transplantation, while exposure to brentuximab vedotin differed. Here immunoSEQ multiplex PCR was the method, and the copy in TCRdb shows in-frame clones only, minus some. Of around 92,000 clones in the sample, about 83% were seen once. Here the sequenced sample was peripheral blood mononuclear cells (PBMCs), taken before the fourth cycle of nivolumab. The receptors shown here come from a human donor with classical Hodgkin lymphoma.

A few counts support this clone. J is TRBJ1-3 and V is TRBV5-4; no clear D. This CDR3 spans 13 amino acids. The germline V gene has CDR1 SGHNT and CDR2 YYREEE (reference sequence). Trimming stripped 7 bases from V and 0 bases from J, with 8 bases between. CDR3 in amino acids: CASFTYSGNTIYF. The CDR3 DNA reads TGTGCCAGCTTCACCTACTCTGGAAACACCATATATTTT. The entire variable domain, with the rest obtained from reference TRBV5-4 and TRBJ1-3, is as follows: ETGVTQSPTHLIKTRGQQVTLRCSSQSGHNTVSWYQQALGQGPQFIFQYYREEENGRGNFPPRFSGLQFPNYSSELNVNALELDDSALYLCASFTYSGNTIYFGEGSWLTVV.

The chain links TRBV5-5 to TRBJ1-4; D not certain. CDR3 size: 16 residues. CDR1 is SGHKS and CDR2 is YYEKEE in the germline V gene (reference sequence). V lost 0 bases, J lost 8 bases, and 17 bases lay in between. The CDR3 DNA follows: TGTGCCAGCAGCTTGGAGGCGGTGTTGGTTCGCGAAAAACTGTTTTTT. Translating gives CASSLEAVLVREKLFF.

This sequence joins TRBV2 and TRBJ2-5, with 13 bases that match TRBD2. V shed 5 bases and J 7 bases; nucleotides not matched to a gene: 7. From germline, CDR1 is SNHLY and CDR2 FYNNEI. The length of the CDR3 is 15 residues. CDR3 DNA sequence: TGTGCCAGCAGTCAGGGACTAGCGGGGCGGAGGACCCAGTACTTC. Translating gives CASSQGLAGRRTQYF.

The gene calls are TRBV5-1 and TRBJ2-5; D perhaps matches TRBD2 (6 bases). Trimming shortened V by 6 bases and J by 1 base, and 13 bases separated the two germline ends. The CDR3 sequence is 14 residues long. CDR1 is SGHRS, CDR2 YFSETQ, per germline. The CDR3 loop reads CASTRRGFQETQYF. CDR3 sequence (DNA): TGCGCCAGCACCCGGAGGGGATTCCAAGAGACCCAGTACTTC.

The gene calls are TRBV9 and TRBJ1-2; D not certain. The V end lost 0 bases, the J end lost 1 base, and 7 bases lay between the germline ends. Germline V gene data show CDR1 as SGDLS and CDR2 as YYNGEE. The CDR3 loop spans 14 amino acids. Here the CDR3 reads CASSVANHNYGYTF. CDR3 nucleotide sequence: TGTGCCAGCAGCGTAGCCAATCATAACTATGGCTACACCTTC.

This clone was detected only once. The rearrangement joins TRBV5-1 to TRBJ2-4; TRBD1 aligns across 9 bases. J lost 2 bases, V lost 2 bases, and 8 bases had no gene match. Per germline, CDR1 SGHRS and CDR2 YFSETQ. CDR3 length: 17 residues. CDR3 residues: CASSFDRDRASKNIQYF. CDR3 DNA: TGCGCCAGCAGCTTCGACCGGGACAGGGCTTCCAAAAACATTCAGTACTTC. The variable domain in full, with the rest retrieved from reference TRBV5-1 and TRBJ2-4, is KAGVTQTPRYLIKTRGQQVTLSCSPISGHRSVSWYQQTPGQGLQFLFEYFSETQRNKGNFPGRFSGRQFSNSRSEMNVSTLELGDSALYLCASSFDRDRASKNIQYFGAGTRLSVL.

The chain recombines TRBV11-3 with TRBJ2-5, with D possibly matching TRBD1 (7 bases). Trimming removed 5 bases from V and 1 base from J, with 11 bases in between. The CDR3 length is 14 residues. Germline loops: CDR1 SGHNT, CDR2 YENEEA. The CDR3 reads CASSPGGTQETQYF. Written as DNA, the CDR3 is TGTGCCAGCAGCCCAGGGGGGACCCAAGAGACCCAGTACTTC.

This chain links TRBV5-1 with TRBJ1-2; D call uncertain. V was shortened by 0 bases and J by 7 bases, with 16 bases between the two germline ends. CDR3 length: 15 amino acids. Germline V gene lookup returns CDR1 SGHRS and CDR2 YFSETQ. CDR3 DNA: TGCGCCAGCAGCTTGGATGTACAGCTAATATCTGGCTACACCTTC. Translated, it gives CASSLDVQLISGYTF.

The chain has TRBV5-4 and TRBJ1-1, with D unclear. In germline, CDR1 is SGHNT, CDR2 YYREEE (reference sequence). The CDR3 totals 13 residues. V lost 2 bases and J 0 bases, leaving 5 bases between the germline ends. The CDR3 loop is CASSFIMNTEAFF. DNA for the CDR3: TGTGCCAGCAGCTTCATCATGAACACTGAAGCTTTCTTT.

The chain links TRBV6-5 to TRBJ1-2; D uncertain. V lost 11 bases, J lost 8 bases, and 9 bases lay in between. CDR1 is MNHEY and CDR2 is SVGAGI in the germline V gene. The CDR3 sequence is 9 residues long. The CDR3 spells CAAGLGYTF. The CDR3 DNA reads TGTGCCGCCGGCTTGGGCTACACCTTC.

V and J are TRBV7-6 and TRBJ2-3, with a weak D call TRBD2 (5 bases). The V end lost 3 bases, the J end lost 4 bases, and 5 bases lay between the germline ends. CDR1 SGHVS and CDR2 FNYEAQ come from the germline V gene. The length of the CDR3 is 12 residues. CDR3 amino acids: CASSFSADTQYF. DNA of the CDR3: TGTGCCAGCAGCTTTAGCGCAGATACGCAGTATTTT.

The V gene is TRBV10-3, the J gene TRBJ1-5; 7 positions match TRBD1. The CDR3 has 14 residues. The germline CDR1 and CDR2 sequences are ENHRY and SYGVKD. V lost 1 base, J lost 7 bases, and 4 bases stayed unmatched. The CDR3 loop reads CAISEYGGGQPQHF. CDR3 DNA: TGTGCCATCAGTGAGTACGGAGGGGGCCAGCCCCAGCATTTT.

The chain links TRBV6-4 to TRBJ2-1, with TRBD1 identical over 7 bases. The V gene's germline CDR1 is MRHNA and CDR2 SNTAGT. The CDR3 consists of 13 residues. V shed 5 bases and J 5 bases; nucleotides not matched to a gene: 3. In DNA form, the CDR3 reads TGTGCCAGCAGTCGAGACAGGGACAATGAGCAGTTCTTC. Protein product: CASSRDRDNEQFF.

On this clone itself: The same CDR3 is also encoded by other DNA sequences in this sample. The gene calls are TRBV10-3 and TRBJ1-5; D gene ambiguous. Germline loops: CDR1 ENHRY, CDR2 SYGVKD. Trimming shortened V by 6 bases and J by 0 bases, and 6 bases separated the two germline ends. There are 13 residues in the CDR3. The CDR3 here is CAIRRDSNQPQHF. In DNA, the CDR3 is TGTGCCATCAGACGGGATAGCAATCAGCCCCAGCATTTT.

In its sample, this clone was seen once. This chain's CDR3 is CASSLGNTDTQYF. The CDR3 nucleotides are TGCGCCAGCAGCCTGGGTAACACAGATACGCAGTATTTT. This chain connects TRBV4-1 to TRBJ2-3, with unresolved D. Trimming left V 4 bases short and J 2 bases short, with 7 bases between. The germline CDR1 and CDR2 sequences are MGHRA and YSYEKL. The CDR3 is made up of 13 amino acids.

This chain uses TRBV7-9 with TRBJ2-5; D ambiguous. V was trimmed by 2 bases and J by 5 bases, leaving 15 bases between them. This CDR3 has 15 amino acids. Looked up from germline, CDR1 is SEHNR and CDR2 is FQNEAQ (reference sequence). The CDR3 sequence: CASSLRVGRAETQYF. The CDR3 nucleotides read TGTGCCAGCAGCTTAAGGGTAGGCAGAGCGGAGACCCAGTACTTC.

This chain joins TRBV6-5 and TRBJ1-1; D gene uncertain. Germline V CDR1 and CDR2: MNHEY, SVGAGI. Trimming stripped 6 bases from V and 5 bases from J, with 13 bases between. This CDR3 comprises 13 residues. Written as DNA, the CDR3 is TGTGCCAGCAGGACGACTCGTCGTACTGAAGCTTTCTTT. It is translated as CASRTTRRTEAFF.

This chain joins TRBV19 and TRBJ2-1; TRBD2 is a possible D gene (5 bases). Germline V gene lookup returns CDR1 LNHDA and CDR2 SQIVND (reference sequence). Trimming pared 5 bases from V and 6 bases from J, leaving 11 bases between. The CDR3 runs to 13 residues. CDR3 protein: CASSPSRGNEQFF. The CDR3 DNA reads as TGTGCCAGTAGTCCCTCTCGGGGCAATGAGCAGTTCTTC.

This clone was counted a few times. This rearrangement joins TRBV28 to TRBJ1-2; D gene ambiguous. CDR1 and CDR2 from the germline V gene are MDHEN and SYDVKM. Trimming left V 3 bases short and J 5 bases short, with 16 bases between. This CDR3 region has 15 residues. This chain's CDR3 is CASSLYGSDLYGYTF. The CDR3 DNA follows: TGTGCCAGCAGTTTGTATGGGTCAGACCTTTATGGCTACACCTTC.

The J gene is TRBJ2-5, the V gene TRBV7-2, with D possibly being TRBD2 (5 bases). The V and J ends lost 4 bases and 2 bases respectively, with 14 bases between them. Per the germline V gene, CDR1 is SGHTA and CDR2 is FQGNSA. The CDR3 is made up of 15 amino acids. The CDR3, as DNA: TGTGCCAGCAGCTCGACCGGGGTCCCACAAGAGACCCAGTACTTC. Its protein product is CASSSTGVPQETQYF.

The J gene is TRBJ2-2, the V gene TRBV11-3; D is unclear. The germline CDR1 and CDR2 sequences are SGHNT and YENEEA. CDR3 length equals 13 residues. Trimming cost V 5 bases and J 1 base, with 5 bases left between them. CDR3 sequence: CASSLVNTGELFF. The DNA of the CDR3 is TGTGCCAGCAGCCTGGTGAACACCGGGGAGCTGTTTTTT.

The chain has TRBV7-2 and TRBJ2-3, with TRBD1 identical over 8 bases. CDR3 length equals 16 residues. J gave up 0 bases and V 5 bases, and 7 bases lay outside the gene matches. Germline CDR1 reads SGHTA; CDR2 reads FQGNSA. The CDR3 spells CASSPIQGVSTDTQYF. For the CDR3, the DNA is TGTGCCAGCAGCCCGATACAGGGGGTTAGCACAGATACGCAGTATTTT.

The chain employs TRBV18 and TRBJ2-1, with a possible D match to TRBD2 (5 bases). The V end lost 2 bases, the J end lost 8 bases, and 22 bases lay between the germline ends. The germline V gene has CDR1 KGHSH and CDR2 LQKENI. This CDR3 spans 17 amino acids. CDR3 DNA sequence: TGTGCCAGCTCACCATTAGGGTCGGGGTACCGGTACGATGAGCAGTTCTTC. It encodes CASSPLGSGYRYDEQFF.

This chain joins TRBV5-1 and TRBJ2-3; D gene ambiguous. The CDR3 is 14 residues long. The germline V gene encodes CDR1 SGHRS and CDR2 YFSETQ. V lost 0 bases and J 2 bases, leaving 7 bases between the germline ends. The CDR3 nucleotides are TGCGCCAGCAGCTTGGGGACCGTCACAGATACGCAGTATTTT. It is translated as CASSLGTVTDTQYF. The entire variable domain, with the rest obtained from reference TRBV5-1 and TRBJ2-3, is as follows: KAGVTQTPRYLIKTRGQQVTLSCSPISGHRSVSWYQQTPGQGLQFLFEYFSETQRNKGNFPGRFSGRQFSNSRSEMNVSTLELGDSALYLCASSLGTVTDTQYFGPGTRLTVL.

This clone appeared a single time. The chain joins TRBV6-5 to TRBJ2-1; D unclear. The CDR3 consists of 13 residues. V was pared by 4 bases and J by 8 bases, with 12 bases between. Germline V CDR1 and CDR2: MNHEY, SVGAGI. CDR3 loop: CASSSRRPDEQFF. The CDR3 region has the DNA TGTGCCAGCAGTTCCCGGCGCCCCGATGAGCAGTTCTTC.

This clone was seen only once. The chain couples TRBV5-1 to TRBJ2-1; TRBD2 is a possible D gene (6 bases). The CDR3 runs to 14 residues. Germline values: CDR1 SGHRS, CDR2 YFSETQ. V was shortened by 0 bases and J by 6 bases, with 10 bases between the two germline ends. CDR3 amino acids: CASSLALAFNEQFF. Written as DNA, the CDR3 is TGCGCCAGCAGCTTGGCACTAGCTTTCAATGAGCAGTTCTTC. Variable domain in full (rest from reference TRBV5-1 and TRBJ2-1): KAGVTQTPRYLIKTRGQQVTLSCSPISGHRSVSWYQQTPGQGLQFLFEYFSETQRNKGNFPGRFSGRQFSNSRSEMNVSTLELGDSALYLCASSLALAFNEQFFGPGTRLTVL.

The chain links TRBV19 to TRBJ1-2, with 10 bases matching TRBD1. The CDR3 runs to 15 residues. CDR1 LNHDA and CDR2 SQIVND come from the germline V gene (reference sequence). V shed 5 bases, J shed 2 bases, and the junction held 5 bases outside the gene matches. Here the CDR3 reads CASSDRTGGNYGYTF. As DNA, the CDR3 is TGTGCCAGTAGTGACCGGACAGGGGGGAACTATGGCTACACCTTC.

The rearrangement joins TRBV11-3 to TRBJ2-5; 13 bases align to TRBD2. The CDR3 spans 13 residues. Per the germline V gene, CDR1 is SGHNT and CDR2 is YENEEA. V was clipped by 5 bases and J by 7 bases; unmatched bases: 1. The CDR3 loop is CASSRTSGGTQYF. CDR3 DNA: TGTGCCAGCAGCCGGACTAGCGGGGGGACCCAGTACTTC.

The chain has TRBV5-4 and TRBJ2-1; TRBD2 might be the D (6 bases). In germline, CDR1 is SGHNT, CDR2 YYREEE (reference sequence). The CDR3 is made up of 13 amino acids. Trimming removed 5 bases from V and 4 bases from J, with 10 bases in between. CDR3 coding DNA: TGTGCCAGCAGAGTTAGCGGATACAATGAGCAGTTCTTC. It translates to CASRVSGYNEQFF.

The chain recombines TRBV6-5 with TRBJ2-2, with no clear D. The V and J ends lost 4 bases and 0 bases respectively, with 6 bases between them. This CDR3 has 14 residues. Germline lookup yields CDR1 MNHEY and CDR2 SVGAGI. This CDR3 reads CASSSQPNTGELFF. The CDR3 nucleotides read TGTGCCAGCAGTTCGCAGCCGAACACCGGGGAGCTGTTTTTT.